This T cell receptor (beta chain) is from a study of shared clonotypes between healthy human individuals. The protocol was immunoSEQ multiplex PCR, while the TCRdb copy is restricted to in-frame clones and leaves out a portion. The table shows a few hundred thousand clones, with 65% to 70% occurring only once. Between the trimmed V and J ends, which lost 1 base and 1 base, there was a span of 8 bases. From germline, CDR1 is SGHNT and CDR2 YYREEE (reference sequence). This CDR3 has 14 residues. Donation came from healthy HIV-negative adults that had no recent acute infections or vaccinations. The donors, all of them Caucasian adults, lived in Nashville, Tennessee. CD4+ cell separation produced CD45RA+ naive and CD45RA-negative memory subsets.

The source material was memory CD4+ T cells sorted from blood. As to subset: CD45RA-negative fraction. This receptor was identified in a young man in good health. V and J are TRBV5-4 and TRBJ1-1; TRBD1 is a possible D gene (5 bases). CDR3 in amino acids: CASSLIGGNTEAFF. The CDR3 DNA reads as TGTGCCAGCAGCTTGATCGGGGGGAACACTGAAGCTTTCTTT.